Below are 26 T cell receptor beta chains sequenced from a single sample in a study of shared T cell receptors in the human thymus. The protocol was immunoSEQ multiplex PCR, while the TCRdb copy is restricted to in-frame clones and leaves out a portion. The sample has approximately 490,000 clones, about four fifths seen once. The same sample was also used in a study of human thymus T cells.

What was sequenced was thymocytes. The source of these receptors is a boy younger than two with a congenital heart defect.

The chain has TRBV29-1 and TRBJ2-5; TRBD2 matches 10 bases. The J segment lost 9 bases and the V segment lost 1 base, leaving 14 bases of the junction unmatched. The CDR3 length is 16 residues. Per the germline V gene, CDR1 is SQVTM and CDR2 is ANQGSEA. The CDR3 sequence is CSVEGPAGLAGESQYF. DNA of the CDR3: TGCAGCGTTGAAGGGCCAGCGGGGCTAGCGGGAGAATCCCAGTACTTC. The full variable domain, completed using reference TRBV29-1 and TRBJ2-5, is SAVISQKPSRDICQRGTSLTIQCQVDSQVTMMFWYRQQPGQSLTLIATANQGSEATYESGFVIDKFPISRPNLTFSTLTVSNMSPEDSSIYLCSVEGPAGLAGESQYFGPGTRLLVL.

This chain links TRBV2 with TRBJ1-1; D gene ambiguous. V lost 4 bases and J lost 0, with 12 bases in between. The germline V gene encodes CDR1 SNHLY and CDR2 FYNNEI. The CDR3 is made up of 15 amino acids. DNA of the CDR3: TGTGCCAGCAGTGGATTAGGCGGAGTGAACACTGAAGCTTTCTTT. Translating gives CASSGLGGVNTEAFF.

The gene calls are TRBV28 and TRBJ2-4, with 8 bases identical to TRBD2. Germline V CDR1 and CDR2: MDHEN, SYDVKM. J was trimmed by 9 bases and V by 5 bases; bases with no gene match: 12. The CDR3 consists of 15 residues. The DNA for the CDR3 is TGTGCCAGCAGTCCTCAAGCGGGAGTAGGGGGCATTCAGTACTTC. The encoded protein is CASSPQAGVGGIQYF.

The chain carries TRBV10-3 and TRBJ2-1; D might be TRBD1 (7 bases). V shed 0 bases and J shed 7 bases, with 22 bases lying between them. Germline V lookup: CDR1 ENHRY, CDR2 SYGVKD. CDR3 length equals 18 residues. DNA for the CDR3: TGTGCCATCAGTGAGTCCCCTTATGTGAGGTCAGGGGGGAATGAGCAGTTCTTC. The encoded protein is CAISESPYVRSGGNEQFF.

The V gene is TRBV5-8, the J gene TRBJ2-1; D uncertain. Germline CDR1 and CDR2: SGHTS and YDEGEE. V lost 10 bases and J 9 bases, leaving 8 bases between the germline ends. The CDR3 runs 9 residues. The CDR3 sequence: CAGEVEQFF. CDR3 nucleotide sequence: TGTGCCGGAGAGGTTGAGCAGTTCTTC.

V usage is TRBV6-1 and J usage is TRBJ2-7; 7 bases line up with TRBD1. Germline V gives CDR1 MNHNS, CDR2 SASEGT. V shed 11 bases, J shed 3 bases, and the junction held 10 bases outside the gene matches. CDR3 size: 13 residues. CDR3 sequence reads: CAATGVLHYEQYF. In DNA form, the CDR3 reads TGTGCCGCCACAGGGGTTCTCCACTACGAGCAGTACTTC.

V usage is TRBV15 and J usage is TRBJ2-3, with TRBD1 matching 10 bases. Per germline, CDR1 LNHNV and CDR2 YYDKDF (reference sequence). The CDR3 sequence is 15 residues long. Trimming at V came to 5 bases and at J to 6 bases, leaving 8 bases not matched to a gene. The CDR3 DNA reads as TGTGCCACCAGCTCCCCGGGACAGGGGAAGGATACGCAGTATTTT. Its protein product is CATSSPGQGKDTQYF.

This chain connects TRBV6-1 to TRBJ2-7; D unresolved. CDR1 MNHNS and CDR2 SASEGT come from the germline V gene. This CDR3 contains 12 residues. The V gene lost 6 bases and the J gene lost 3 bases, with 9 bases spanning the gap. The CDR3 here is CASRRLYYEQYF. CDR3 coding DNA: TGTGCCAGCAGGAGACTTTACTACGAGCAGTACTTC.

The gene calls are TRBV25-1 and TRBJ1-1; D remains unclear. CDR1 is MGHDK, CDR2 SYGVNS, per germline. The CDR3 consists of 14 residues. V was cut by 4 bases and J by 0 bases, with 9 bases left in between. CDR3 sequence: CASSGDTMNTEAFF. CDR3 bases: TGTGCCAGCAGTGGAGACACCATGAACACTGAAGCTTTCTTT.

The chain joins TRBV4-1 to TRBJ2-1; TRBD2 matches at 8 bases. J was trimmed by 2 bases and V by 2 bases; bases with no gene match: 23. This CDR3 region has 22 residues. Germline values: CDR1 MGHRA, CDR2 YSYEKL. The CDR3 nucleotides are TGCGCCAGCAGCCAACACGGTGGGCTAGCGGGCACAGAAGCAACCACCTACAATGAGCAGTTCTTC. This gives the protein CASSQHGGLAGTEATTYNEQFF.

The chain carries TRBV5-6 and TRBJ1-4; D ambiguous. Germline V gives CDR1 SGHDT, CDR2 YYEEEE. V lost 4 bases and J 0 bases, leaving 16 bases between the germline ends. CDR3 length equals 17 residues. The CDR3 here is CASSTSGGRATNEKLFF. CDR3 coding DNA: TGTGCCAGCAGCACCTCCGGAGGCAGAGCAACTAATGAAAAACTGTTTTTT.

This chain connects TRBV9 to TRBJ2-1; 11 nucleotides agree with TRBD2. Germline lookup yields CDR1 SGDLS and CDR2 YYNGEE. The CDR3 extends over 20 amino acids. The V gene end was trimmed by 4 bases and the J gene end by 7 bases; junction bases not matched to a gene: 22. In DNA form, the CDR3 reads TGTGCCAGCAGCACCGAACCGGGACAGGGTACTAGCGGGGGCCTAAATGAGCAGTTCTTC. Protein: CASSTEPGQGTSGGLNEQFF.

The V call is TRBV14, the J call TRBJ2-7; D gene uncertain. The CDR3 consists of 14 residues. CDR1 SGHDN and CDR2 FVKESK come from the germline V gene. V was pared by 1 base and J by 0 bases, with 7 bases between. The CDR3 DNA sequence: TGTGCCAGCAGCCAAGTTGAGCTCTCCTACGAGCAGTACTTC. Amino acids: CASSQVELSYEQYF.

This clone is a singleton in its sample. The chain couples TRBV11-3 to TRBJ1-4; possible D gene TRBD1, 6 bases. The CDR3 covers 17 residues. Trimming shortened V by 1 base and J by 3 bases, and 15 bases separated the two germline ends. Per germline, CDR1 SGHNT and CDR2 YENEEA. Here the CDR3 reads CASSLGQGRIANEKLFF. The DNA of the CDR3 is TGTGCCAGCAGCTTAGGCCAGGGGCGCATTGCTAATGAAAAACTGTTTTTT.

The V and J genes are TRBV5-1 and TRBJ2-1; D remains unclear. Germline V lookup: CDR1 SGHRS, CDR2 YFSETQ. V was clipped by 0 bases and J by 13 bases, with 8 bases between them. The CDR3 extends over 11 amino acids. The CDR3 is CASSLGHNQFF. CDR3 nucleotide sequence: TGCGCCAGCAGCTTGGGACACAACCAGTTCTTC.

The chain couples TRBV28 to TRBJ1-1, with D hard to call. CDR1 is MDHEN and CDR2 is SYDVKM in the germline V gene. V lost 0 bases and J lost 3, with 11 bases in between. The CDR3 totals 15 residues. This CDR3 is CASSLWGREYTEAFF. In nucleotides, the CDR3 is TGTGCCAGCAGTTTATGGGGGAGGGAGTACACTGAAGCTTTCTTT.

The V call is TRBV5-1, the J call TRBJ2-7; D is perhaps TRBD1 (6 bases). V shed 4 bases and J shed 3 bases, with 20 bases lying between them. Per germline, CDR1 SGHRS and CDR2 YFSETQ. The CDR3 totals 16 residues. The DNA of the CDR3 is TGCGCCAGCAGCGGGCACCCAGGGGCGCCGTTCTACGAGCAGTACTTC. Translation: CASSGHPGAPFYEQYF.

V gene TRBV7-9 combines with J gene TRBJ2-7; a weak D match, TRBD1 (6 bases). This CDR3 has 17 amino acids. CDR1 and CDR2 (germline): SEHNR, FQNEAQ (reference sequence). Trimming pared 0 bases from V and 3 bases from J, leaving 18 bases between. The CDR3 loop reads CASSLAQQGPEDYEQYF. The DNA for the CDR3 is TGTGCCAGCAGCTTAGCCCAACAGGGCCCGGAAGACTACGAGCAGTACTTC. The full variable domain, rest sourced from reference TRBV7-9 and TRBJ2-7, is DTGVSQNPRHKITKRGQNVTFRCDPISEHNRLYWYRQTLGQGPEFLTYFQNEAQLEKSRLLSDRFSAERPKGSFSTLEIQRTEQGDSAMYLCASSLAQQGPEDYEQYFGPGTRLTVT.

This chain uses TRBV28 with TRBJ1-2, with D unclear. The CDR3 runs to 12 residues. V was pared by 3 bases and J by 8 bases, with 10 bases between. From germline, CDR1 is MDHEN and CDR2 SYDVKM. Here the CDR3 DNA reads TGTGCCAGCAGTTTGGGAGGGCTCGGCTACACCTTC. Its protein product is CASSLGGLGYTF.

The chain couples TRBV30 to TRBJ2-2, with 9 bases matching TRBD1. The CDR3 loop spans 17 amino acids. Looked up from germline, CDR1 is GTSNPN and CDR2 is SVGIG (reference sequence). V dropped 2 bases and J dropped 5; count of bases not matched to a gene: 12. The CDR3 here is CAWSTGTGLGRTGELFF. Written as DNA, the CDR3 is TGTGCCTGGAGTACCGGGACAGGGTTAGGGAGAACCGGGGAGCTGTTTTTT.

This chain connects TRBV4-2 to TRBJ2-6, with D perhaps TRBD2 (6 bases). Germline V CDR1 and CDR2: LGHNA, YNFKEQ. This CDR3 comprises 17 residues. V was trimmed by 0 bases and J by 0 bases, leaving 9 bases between them. The CDR3 nucleotides read TGTGCCAGCAGCCAAGATGGGGGGAGCTCTGGGGCCAACGTCCTGACTTTC. It yields the protein CASSQDGGSSGANVLTF.

This chain joins TRBV11-2 and TRBJ2-1; 9 bases map to TRBD2. J gave up 7 bases and V 0 bases, and 10 bases lay outside the gene matches. Germline V gene lookup returns CDR1 SGHAT and CDR2 FQNNGV. The CDR3 length is 17 residues. CDR3 bases: TGTGCCAGCAGCTTAGACTCGCGGGAGGGCAGGGGGAATGAGCAGTTCTTC. Its translation is CASSLDSREGRGNEQFF.

J is TRBJ1-4 and V is TRBV5-8, with 8 bases lining up with TRBD1. J was trimmed by 3 bases and V by 0 bases; bases with no gene match: 4. The CDR3 extends over 16 amino acids. In germline, CDR1 is SGHTS, CDR2 YDEGEE. The CDR3 DNA is TGTGCCAGCAGCTTGGGGGGACAGGCGGCTAATGAAAAACTGTTTTTT. This gives the protein CASSLGGQAANEKLFF.

This clone has more than one count but fewer than ten. The V and J genes are TRBV30 and TRBJ2-3, with 9 bases identical to TRBD2. The CDR3 length is 16 residues. The J segment lost 2 bases and the V segment lost 4 bases, leaving 10 bases of the junction unmatched. Germline loops: CDR1 GTSNPN, CDR2 SVGIG (reference sequence). The CDR3 sequence: CAWKRGLARNTDTQYF. The CDR3 nucleotides read TGTGCCTGGAAACGCGGACTAGCGAGGAACACAGATACGCAGTATTTT.

The chain recombines TRBV4-1 with TRBJ1-2, with 9 nucleotides matching TRBD1. The CDR3 totals 16 residues. After removal of 0 bases from V and 2 bases from J, the junction contained 4 bases not matched to a gene. Germline CDR1 reads MGHRA; CDR2 reads YSYEKL. The CDR3 nucleotides are TGCGCCAGCAGCCAAGATGCCGGGACAGGGAACTATGGCTACACCTTC. Protein sequence: CASSQDAGTGNYGYTF.

The rearrangement links TRBV21-1 to TRBJ2-1; TRBD2 is the table's D call, not checked against the DNA. TRBV21-1 is termed a pseudogene. CDR3 length: 17 amino acids. CDR3 nucleotides: TGTGCCAGCAGCAAATCAGGGCGGGAGCTGACGCACAATGAGCAGTTCTTC. Translated, it gives CASSKSGRELTHNEQFF.